These T cell receptor beta chains were read from a single sample in a study of naive and memory T cell subsets. TCRdb processed the UMI-ligation and nested PCR reads anew with MiXCR; each CDR3 protein has one entry. This sample yields some 80,000 distinct CDR3 sequences, of which about 10% are seen a single time; less than 1.5% belongs to the top ten. The sample comprised naive CD8+ T cells from blood. The receptors derive from a human donor in good health. Each CDR3 is given with its conserved first and last residue. The D gene is left open where the match is weak. Clone size is not always given. Where it is, it says once, few, many or a class for expanded clones.

clone size: -; D gene: TRBD1; V gene: TRBV11-2; J gene: TRBJ2-1; CDR3 DNA: TGTGCCAGCAGCTTCCGGGACAGGGGAGTCGATGAGCAGTTCTTC; CDR3 protein: CASSFRDRGVDEQFF
clone size: few; D gene: -; V gene: TRBV3-1; J gene: TRBJ2-7; CDR3 DNA: TGTGCCAGCAGCCAGGGCAGGGGTTACGAGCAGTACTTC; CDR3 protein: CASSQGRGYEQYF
clone size: -; D gene: TRBD1; V gene: TRBV19; J gene: TRBJ1-1; CDR3 DNA: TGTGCCAGTACCCTCCGGGACAGGGACACTGAAGCTTTCTTT; CDR3 protein: CASTLRDRDTEAFF
clone size: few; D gene: TRBD2; V gene: TRBV12-3/TRBV12-4; J gene: TRBJ2-3; CDR3 DNA: TGTGCCAGCAGTCTAGCGGGAGGGAACACAGATACGCAGTATTTT; CDR3 protein: CASSLAGGNTDTQYF
clone size: few; D gene: TRBD2; V gene: TRBV6-1; J gene: TRBJ2-3; CDR3 DNA: TGTGCCAGCAGCCCGGGGACTAGCAGATACACAGATACGCAGTATTTT; CDR3 protein: CASSPGTSRYTDTQYF
clone size: many; D gene: -; V gene: TRBV4-1; J gene: TRBJ1-6; CDR3 DNA: TGCGCCAGCAGCCAAGATGAGGGTTATGACTCACCCCTCCACTTT; CDR3 protein: CASSQDEGYDSPLHF
clone size: -; D gene: TRBD2; V gene: TRBV6-5; J gene: TRBJ2-1; CDR3 DNA: TGTGCCAGCAGTGAAACTCGGGGGGGACTAGTTAGGAATGAGCAGTTCTTC; CDR3 protein: CASSETRGGLVRNEQFF
clone size: many; D gene: -; V gene: TRBV7-9; J gene: TRBJ2-7; CDR3 DNA: TGTGCCAGCAGCACCGGCTACGAGCAGTACTTC; CDR3 protein: CASSTGYEQYF
clone size: many; D gene: TRBD1; V gene: TRBV5-6; J gene: TRBJ2-7; CDR3 DNA: TGTGCCAGCAACCAGGGGGCTAGCTCCTACGAGCAGTACTTC; CDR3 protein: CASNQGASSYEQYF
clone size: -; D gene: -; V gene: TRBV6-5; J gene: TRBJ1-1; CDR3 DNA: TGTGCCAGCAGTTACTCGCCCCTTTCCAACACTGAAGCTTTCTTT; CDR3 protein: CASSYSPLSNTEAFF
clone size: -; D gene: -; V gene: TRBV6-4; J gene: TRBJ2-4; CDR3 DNA: TGTGCCCTCACCCCCAGAGAGGTTGGCAAAAACATTCAGTACTTC; CDR3 protein: CALTPREVGKNIQYF
clone size: many; D gene: -; V gene: TRBV7-9; J gene: TRBJ2-6; CDR3 DNA: TGTGCCAGCAGGCAAGAAGTCCCTTGGTACTCTGGGGCCAACGTCCTGACTTTC; CDR3 protein: CASRQEVPWYSGANVLTF
clone size: many; D gene: -; V gene: TRBV24-1; J gene: TRBJ2-5; CDR3 DNA: TGTGCCACCAGTGATCTGGAGACCCAGTACTTC; CDR3 protein: CATSDLETQYF
clone size: few; D gene: -; V gene: TRBV15; J gene: TRBJ1-1; CDR3 DNA: TGTGCCACTTGGGGGGGTCTAGAAGCTTTCTTT; CDR3 protein: CATWGGLEAFF
clone size: -; D gene: -; V gene: TRBV13; J gene: TRBJ2-3; CDR3 DNA: TGTGCCAGCAGCTCGAAGGAGGTTCGCCATCGAGATACGCAGTATTTT; CDR3 protein: CASSSKEVRHRDTQYF
clone size: few; D gene: -; V gene: TRBV20-1; J gene: TRBJ1-3; CDR3 DNA: TGCAGTGCGGGACCGGTCTCTGGAAACACCATATATTTT; CDR3 protein: CSAGPVSGNTIYF
clone size: -; D gene: -; V gene: TRBV27; J gene: TRBJ2-3; CDR3 DNA: TGTGCCAGCAGTTTATCCGTCGAAGATACGCAGTATTTT; CDR3 protein: CASSLSVEDTQYF
clone size: -; D gene: -; V gene: TRBV4-2; J gene: TRBJ2-1; CDR3 DNA: TGTGCCAGCAGCCAAGGCCTTAGTTACGATGAGCAGTTCTTC; CDR3 protein: CASSQGLSYDEQFF
clone size: many; D gene: -; V gene: TRBV4-2; J gene: TRBJ2-1; CDR3 DNA: TGTGCCAGCAGCCAAGAAATACTAGCCTCCAATGAGCAGTTCTTC; CDR3 protein: CASSQEILASNEQFF
clone size: many; D gene: -; V gene: TRBV27; J gene: TRBJ2-1; CDR3 DNA: TGTGCCAGCAGTTTCTCCGACTTAAGCTCCTACAATGAGCAGTTCTTC; CDR3 protein: CASSFSDLSSYNEQFF
clone size: -; D gene: -; V gene: TRBV6-5; J gene: TRBJ1-1; CDR3 DNA: TGTGCCAGCAGTTACAGTAAGAACACTGAAGCTTTCTTT; CDR3 protein: CASSYSKNTEAFF
clone size: few; D gene: -; V gene: TRBV4-1; J gene: TRBJ2-2; CDR3 DNA: TGCGCCAGCAGCCACCGCTCCGGGGAGCTGTTTTTT; CDR3 protein: CASSHRSGELFF
clone size: many; D gene: TRBD2; V gene: TRBV20-1; J gene: TRBJ2-1; CDR3 DNA: TGCAGTGCTAGAGATTGGCGGGAGGGGGATGAGCAGTTCTTC; CDR3 protein: CSARDWREGDEQFF
clone size: few; D gene: -; V gene: TRBV11-3; J gene: TRBJ2-2; CDR3 DNA: TGTGCCAGCAGCTTACTAGAGTCCCAACCTGAGGAGCTGTTTTTT; CDR3 protein: CASSLLESQPEELFF
clone size: many; D gene: TRBD1; V gene: TRBV5-4; J gene: TRBJ2-7; CDR3 DNA: TGTGCCAGCAGCTTTTGGGGGACAGGCGCCTACGAGCAGTACTTC; CDR3 protein: CASSFWGTGAYEQYF
clone size: many; D gene: -; V gene: TRBV6-2/TRBV6-3; J gene: TRBJ2-7; CDR3 DNA: TGTGCCAGCAGTTACTACGACAGGACCCCCTCCTACGAGCAGTACTTC; CDR3 protein: CASSYYDRTPSYEQYF
clone size: few; D gene: -; V gene: TRBV20-1; J gene: TRBJ2-7; CDR3 DNA: TGCAGTGCTAGAGAACAGAGCCTAGGGGCCTACGAGCAGTACTTC; CDR3 protein: CSAREQSLGAYEQYF
clone size: many; D gene: -; V gene: TRBV27; J gene: TRBJ2-1; CDR3 DNA: TGTGCCAGCAGTTTATCGCGAAATGAGCAGTTCTTC; CDR3 protein: CASSLSRNEQFF
clone size: once; D gene: -; V gene: TRBV19; J gene: TRBJ2-1; CDR3 DNA: TGTGCCAGTAGTTCCCGACATGACAATGAGCAGTTCTTC; CDR3 protein: CASSSRHDNEQFF